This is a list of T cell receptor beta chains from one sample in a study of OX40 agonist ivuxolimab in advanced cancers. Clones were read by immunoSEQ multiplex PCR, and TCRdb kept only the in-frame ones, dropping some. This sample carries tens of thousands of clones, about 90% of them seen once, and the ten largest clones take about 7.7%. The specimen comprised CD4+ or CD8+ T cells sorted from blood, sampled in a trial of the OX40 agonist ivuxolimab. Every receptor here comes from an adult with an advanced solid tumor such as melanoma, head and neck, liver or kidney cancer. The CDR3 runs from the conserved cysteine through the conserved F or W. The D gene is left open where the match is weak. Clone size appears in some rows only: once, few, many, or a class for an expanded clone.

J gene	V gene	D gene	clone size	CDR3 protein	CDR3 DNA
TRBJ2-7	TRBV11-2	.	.	CASSLDLAPYEQYF	TGTGCCAGCAGCTTAGACCTTGCTCCCTACGAGCAGTACTTC
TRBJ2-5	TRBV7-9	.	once	CASSLVSVTRETQYF	TGTGCCAGCAGCTTAGTATCTGTCACCCGAGAGACCCAGTACTTC
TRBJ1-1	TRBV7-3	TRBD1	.	CASSSQGDTEAFF	TGTGCCAGCAGCTCACAGGGGGACACTGAAGCTTTCTTT
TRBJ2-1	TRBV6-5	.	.	CASCKGQSSNEQFF	TGTGCCAGCTGTAAGGGGCAATCGTCCAATGAGCAGTTCTTC
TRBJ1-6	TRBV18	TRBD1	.	CASSPGTGGESPLHF	TGTGCCAGCTCACCCGGGACAGGAGGGGAATCACCCCTCCACTTT
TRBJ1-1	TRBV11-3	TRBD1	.	CASSFGQENTEAFF	TGTGCCAGCAGCTTTGGACAGGAGAACACTGAAGCTTTCTTT
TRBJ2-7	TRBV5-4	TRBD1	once	CASRSRDSLDEQYF	TGTGCCAGCAGATCCAGGGACAGTCTCGACGAGCAGTACTTC
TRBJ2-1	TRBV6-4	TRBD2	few	CASSDSAGGYNEQFF	TGTGCCAGCAGTGACTCAGCGGGAGGGTACAATGAGCAGTTCTTC
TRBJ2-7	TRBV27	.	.	CASSFSSSYEQYF	TGTGCCAGCAGTTTTTCGAGCTCCTACGAGCAGTACTTC
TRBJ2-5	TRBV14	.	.	CASSQDRTQTQYF	TGTGCCAGCAGCCAAGACAGAACCCAGACCCAGTACTTC
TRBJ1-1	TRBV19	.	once	CASSMSGLGREAFF	TGTGCCAGTAGTATGTCTGGTCTAGGGCGGGAAGCTTTCTTT
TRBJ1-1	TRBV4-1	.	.	CASSQVGPPFF	TGCGCCAGCAGCCAAGTCGGACCACCTTTCTTT
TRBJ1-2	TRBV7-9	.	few	CASSSPTGGYTF	TGTGCCAGCAGCTCCCCTACGGGTGGCTACACCTTC
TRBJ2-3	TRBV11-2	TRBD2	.	CASSFLGGGSADTQYF	TGTGCCAGCAGCTTTCTCGGAGGCGGGAGCGCAGATACGCAGTATTTT
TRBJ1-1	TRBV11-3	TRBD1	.	CASSAQGDTEAFF	TGTGCCAGCAGCGCACAGGGGGACACTGAAGCTTTCTTT
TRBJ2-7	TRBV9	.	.	CASSDRDKTYEQYF	TGTGCCAGCAGCGACCGGGACAAAACCTACGAGCAGTACTTC
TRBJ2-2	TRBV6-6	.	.	CASSYNENTGELFF	TGTGCCAGCAGTTACAACGAAAACACCGGGGAGCTGTTTTTT
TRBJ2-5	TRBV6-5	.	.	CASSRDWKDETQYF	TGTGCCAGCAGTAGGGACTGGAAAGATGAGACCCAGTACTTC
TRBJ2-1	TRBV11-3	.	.	CASSPRDGDNEQFF	TGTGCCAGCAGCCCCCGGGACGGTGACAATGAGCAGTTCTTC
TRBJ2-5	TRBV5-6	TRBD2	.	CASSLDIAGVETQYF	TGTGCCAGCAGCTTGGATATAGCGGGAGTGGAGACCCAGTACTTC
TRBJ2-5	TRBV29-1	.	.	CSVLPNLETQYF	TGCAGCGTTTTGCCCAACCTAGAGACCCAGTACTTC
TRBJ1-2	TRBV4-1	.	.	CASSQERGGGYGYTF	TGCGCCAGCAGCCAAGAAAGGGGCGGGGGCTATGGCTACACCTTC
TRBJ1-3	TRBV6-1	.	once	CASSEGANSGNTIYF	TGTGCCAGCAGTGAAGGGGCAAACTCTGGAAACACCATATATTTT
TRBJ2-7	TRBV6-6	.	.	CASGPGPRYYYEQYF	TGTGCCAGCGGACCGGGACCGCGTTACTACTACGAGCAGTACTTC
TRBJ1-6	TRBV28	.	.	CASSLGNSPLHF	TGTGCCAGCAGTTTAGGGAATTCACCCCTCCACTTT
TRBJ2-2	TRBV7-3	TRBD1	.	CASSTEGIIIGTVNTGELFF	TGTGCCAGCAGCACCGAGGGGATAATAATCGGGACAGTGAACACCGGGGAGCTGTTTTTT
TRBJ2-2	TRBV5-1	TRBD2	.	CASSLAKLAGNTGELFF	TGCGCCAGCAGCTTGGCCAAACTAGCGGGAAACACCGGGGAGCTGTTTTTT
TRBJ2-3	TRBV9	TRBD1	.	CASSVGTGLTDTQYF	TGTGCCAGCAGCGTCGGGACAGGGTTGACAGATACGCAGTATTTT
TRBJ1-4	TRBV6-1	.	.	CASSVSGEKLFF	TGTGCCAGCAGTGTGTCAGGCGAAAAACTGTTTTTT
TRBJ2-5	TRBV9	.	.	CASSVEGRYQETQYF	TGTGCCAGCAGCGTAGAAGGGAGATACCAAGAGACCCAGTACTTC
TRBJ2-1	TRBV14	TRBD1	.	CASSHGTGQFF	TGTGCCAGCAGCCACGGGACAGGACAGTTCTTC
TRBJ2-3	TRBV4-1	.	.	CASSQDGDTQYF	TGCGCCAGCAGCCAAGACGGAGATACGCAGTATTTT
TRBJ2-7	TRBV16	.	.	CASSQSQSSYEQYF	TGTGCCAGCAGCCAATCTCAGTCCTCCTACGAGCAGTACTTC
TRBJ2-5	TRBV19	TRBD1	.	CASSIRETGKETQYF	TGTGCCAGTAGTATTAGGGAGACAGGGAAGGAGACCCAGTACTTC
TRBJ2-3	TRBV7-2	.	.	CASSLIAGTQYF	TGTGCCAGCAGCTTAATTGCGGGAACGCAGTATTTT
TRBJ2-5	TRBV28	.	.	CASSRDFQETQYF	TGTGCCAGCAGCCGGGACTTTCAAGAGACCCAGTACTTC